These T cell receptor beta chains were read from a single sample in a study of T cell responses to AZD1222 COVID-19 vaccine. Using immunoSEQ multiplex PCR, the repertoire was profiled, and TCRdb retains in-frame clones only, with some absent. The sample lists 150,000 or so clones, 92% occurring once. This specimen consisted of peripheral blood, obtained on day 0 of AZD1222 vaccination. The receptors stem from an adult in good health. The CDR3 runs from the conserved cysteine through the conserved F or W. Fields, in order: V gene, D gene, J gene, CDR3 length, clone size, CDR3 protein, CDR3 DNA. A D gene is named only where the DNA matches it firmly. The size entry is marked missing in some rows and otherwise reads once, few, many or a size class.

V: TRBV2; D: .; J: TRBJ1-1; length: 11; size: .; CDR3: CASRAGIEAFF; DNA: TGTGCCAGCAGGGCAGGGATTGAAGCTTTCTTT
V: TRBV18; D: TRBD2; J: TRBJ2-1; length: 17; size: .; CDR3: CASSQEGGLAGSNEQFF; DNA: TGTGCCAGCTCACAGGAGGGAGGACTAGCGGGCTCCAATGAGCAGTTCTTC
V: TRBV13; D: .; J: TRBJ1-6; length: 12; size: .; CDR3: CASSAHGSPLHF; DNA: TGTGCCAGCAGCGCACACGGTTCACCCCTCCACTTT
V: TRBV5-1; D: TRBD1; J: TRBJ1-1; length: 13; size: .; CDR3: CASMRQGRTEAFF; DNA: TGCGCCAGCATGCGACAGGGGAGGACTGAAGCTTTCTTT
V: TRBV2; D: TRBD1; J: TRBJ1-2; length: 14; size: .; CDR3: CASPNRTGIYGYTF; DNA: TGTGCCAGCCCAAATCGGACAGGGATCTATGGCTACACCTTC
V: TRBV7-8; D: TRBD1; J: TRBJ2-5; length: 13; size: .; CDR3: CATSPDRLETQYF; DNA: TGTGCTACGTCCCCGGACAGGTTAGAGACCCAGTACTTC
V: TRBV29-1; D: .; J: TRBJ1-1; length: 11; size: .; CDR3: CSVGGSIEAFF; DNA: TGCAGCGTTGGGGGGTCAATAGAAGCTTTCTTT
V: TRBV5-1; D: .; J: TRBJ2-5; length: 13; size: once; CDR3: CASRGPSQETQYF; DNA: TGCGCCAGCAGAGGCCCATCCCAAGAGACCCAGTACTTC
V: TRBV10-3; D: .; J: TRBJ1-5; length: 15; size: .; CDR3: CAISESGSNNQPQHF; DNA: TGTGCCATCAGTGAGTCAGGGTCGAACAATCAGCCCCAGCATTTT
V: TRBV9; D: .; J: TRBJ1-1; length: 16; size: .; CDR3: CASSVRDGLTNTEAFF; DNA: TGTGCCAGCAGCGTCCGGGACGGACTTACGAACACTGAAGCTTTCTTT
V: TRBV7-8; D: TRBD1; J: TRBJ1-3; length: 22; size: .; CDR3: CASSLGSPGTGFTLSSGNTIYF; DNA: TGTGCCAGCAGCTTGGGGAGCCCCGGGACAGGTTTTACCTTAAGCTCTGGAAACACCATATATTTT
V: TRBV7-9; D: .; J: TRBJ1-6; length: 19; size: .; CDR3: CASSLTSPEAGINNSPLHF; DNA: TGTGCCAGCAGCTTAACTTCGCCTGAGGCGGGAATCAATAATTCACCCCTCCACTTT
V: TRBV3-1/TRBV3-2; D: .; J: TRBJ1-4; length: 12; size: once; CDR3: CASSHPNEKLFF; DNA: TGTGCCAGCAGCCACCCTAATGAAAAACTGTTTTTT
V: TRBV4-1; D: .; J: TRBJ1-2; length: 15; size: .; CDR3: CASASAGAVNYGYTF; DNA: TGCGCCAGCGCTAGTGCAGGTGCGGTCAACTATGGCTACACCTTC
V: TRBV24-1; D: .; J: TRBJ2-1; length: 12; size: .; CDR3: CATSDTHGEQFF; DNA: TGTGCCACCAGTGATACCCATGGTGAGCAGTTCTTC
V: TRBV6-1; D: .; J: TRBJ1-1; length: 15; size: .; CDR3: CASSEVRLMNTEAFF; DNA: TGTGCCAGCAGTGAAGTTCGGCTGATGAACACTGAAGCTTTCTTT
V: TRBV4-2; D: .; J: TRBJ1-3; length: 14; size: .; CDR3: CASSPLGSGNTIYF; DNA: TGTGCCAGCAGCCCCTTGGGCTCTGGAAACACCATATATTTT
V: TRBV5-8; D: .; J: TRBJ2-7; length: 16; size: .; CDR3: CASSLGGVGRIYEQYF; DNA: TGTGCCAGCAGCTTGGGAGGGGTCGGTAGAATCTACGAGCAGTACTTC
V: TRBV4-1; D: TRBD2; J: TRBJ2-1; length: 16; size: .; CDR3: CASSQGSETPGGKQFF; DNA: TGCGCCAGCAGCCAAGGATCGGAAACCCCCGGGGGGAAGCAGTTCTTC
V: TRBV14; D: .; J: TRBJ1-2; length: 18; size: .; CDR3: CASSQEGLILGREDGYTF; DNA: TGTGCCAGCAGCCAAGAAGGTCTGATCTTGGGGCGTGAGGATGGCTACACCTTC
V: TRBV25-1; D: .; J: TRBJ1-2; length: 13; size: .; CDR3: CASTRDVAGGYTF; DNA: TGTGCCAGCACCCGTGACGTGGCCGGTGGCTACACCTTC
V: TRBV18; D: .; J: TRBJ1-5; length: 16; size: .; CDR3: CASSPVNIFSNQPQHF; DNA: TGTGCCAGCTCACCAGTTAACATTTTTAGCAATCAGCCCCAGCATTTT
V: TRBV5-1; D: .; J: TRBJ2-2; length: 16; size: .; CDR3: CASSSIQGTNTGELFF; DNA: TGCGCCAGCAGCTCAATACAGGGTACGAACACCGGGGAGCTGTTTTTT
V: TRBV19; D: .; J: TRBJ2-3; length: 15; size: .; CDR3: CASHTTGRSTDTQYF; DNA: TGTGCCAGTCACACGACAGGGAGGAGCACAGATACGCAGTATTTT
V: TRBV7-9; D: .; J: TRBJ1-2; length: 16; size: few; CDR3: CASSPAPGGANYGYTF; DNA: TGTGCCAGCAGCCCTGCTCCGGGGGGAGCTAACTATGGCTACACCTTC
V: TRBV2; D: TRBD1; J: TRBJ1-1; length: 14; size: .; CDR3: CASSGTGGYTEAFF; DNA: TGTGCCAGCAGTGGAACAGGGGGCTACACTGAAGCTTTCTTT
V: TRBV19; D: TRBD1; J: TRBJ1-1; length: 14; size: .; CDR3: CASSMTGGNTEAFF; DNA: TGTGCCAGTAGTATGACAGGGGGAAACACTGAAGCTTTCTTT
V: TRBV7-2; D: TRBD1; J: TRBJ1-5; length: 15; size: .; CDR3: CASSPGQARNQPQHF; DNA: TGTGCCAGCAGCCCGGGACAGGCGCGCAATCAGCCCCAGCATTTT
V: TRBV4-1; D: .; J: TRBJ1-2; length: 14; size: .; CDR3: CASSPGQSNYGYTF; DNA: TGCGCCAGCAGCCCGGGACAATCTAACTATGGCTACACCTTC
V: TRBV5-1; D: TRBD1; J: TRBJ1-1; length: 15; size: .; CDR3: CASSIGQGMNTEAFF; DNA: TGCGCCAGCAGCATAGGACAGGGGATGAACACTGAAGCTTTCTTT
V: TRBV12-3/TRBV12-4; D: .; J: TRBJ2-1; length: 12; size: .; CDR3: CASSLTDTLQFF; DNA: TGTGCCAGCAGTTTAACCGATACGTTGCAGTTCTTC
V: TRBV19; D: TRBD1; J: TRBJ1-1; length: 15; size: .; CDR3: CASSSHRTGGVEAFF; DNA: TGTGCCAGTAGTTCTCACCGGACAGGGGGCGTTGAAGCTTTCTTT
V: TRBV5-1; D: .; J: TRBJ2-6; length: 16; size: once; CDR3: CASSLARDSGANVLTF; DNA: TGCGCCAGCAGCTTGGCCAGGGACTCTGGGGCCAACGTCCTGACTTTC
V: TRBV3-1/TRBV3-2; D: .; J: TRBJ2-6; length: 17; size: .; CDR3: CASSQGLDSSGANVLTF; DNA: TGTGCCAGCAGCCAAGGCCTAGACAGCTCTGGGGCCAACGTCCTGACTTTC
V: TRBV30; D: TRBD1; J: TRBJ2-7; length: 13; size: .; CDR3: CAWTQQGFYEQYF; DNA: TGTGCCTGGACTCAACAGGGGTTCTACGAGCAGTACTTC
V: TRBV6-5; D: TRBD1; J: TRBJ1-2; length: 11; size: .; CDR3: CASEQGASSGF; DNA: TGTGCCAGTGAGCAGGGGGCCTCTTCGGGCTTC
V: TRBV10-2; D: .; J: TRBJ1-2; length: 14; size: .; CDR3: CASSDRGYGNGYTF; DNA: TGCGCCAGCAGTGATAGGGGATACGGAAATGGCTACACCTTC
V: TRBV6-5; D: TRBD2; J: TRBJ2-2; length: 15; size: .; CDR3: CASSLAGENTGELFF; DNA: TGTGCCAGCAGCTTAGCGGGGGAGAACACCGGGGAGCTGTTTTTT
V: TRBV28; D: .; J: TRBJ1-2; length: 14; size: once; CDR3: CASSQGSGNYGYTF; DNA: TGTGCCAGCAGCCAGGGTTCTGGGAACTATGGCTACACCTTC
V: TRBV3-1/TRBV3-2; D: .; J: TRBJ2-2; length: 15; size: .; CDR3: CASSQNLGRTGELFF; DNA: TGTGCCAGCAGCCAAAATCTCGGCCGCACCGGGGAGCTGTTTTTT
V: TRBV6-5; D: .; J: TRBJ1-3; length: 14; size: few; CDR3: CASSPTGTGNTIYF; DNA: TGTGCCAGCAGTCCGACAGGAACTGGAAACACCATATATTTT
V: TRBV9; D: TRBD1; J: TRBJ1-1; length: 15; size: .; CDR3: CASSASDRGGTEAFF; DNA: TGTGCCAGCAGCGCCAGCGACAGGGGAGGCACTGAAGCTTTCTTT
V: TRBV28; D: .; J: TRBJ2-1; length: 15; size: .; CDR3: CASSLASRVYSEQFF; DNA: TGTGCCAGCAGTTTAGCCTCCCGAGTATATAGTGAGCAGTTCTTC
V: TRBV19; D: TRBD1; J: TRBJ1-5; length: 16; size: .; CDR3: CASSIRDRPIVQPQHF; DNA: TGTGCCAGTAGTATCCGGGACAGGCCTATTGTTCAGCCCCAGCATTTT
V: TRBV19; D: TRBD1; J: TRBJ2-4; length: 16; size: .; CDR3: CASTSDRGLAKNIQYF; DNA: TGTGCCAGTACCTCCGACAGGGGGCTGGCCAAAAACATTCAGTACTTC
V: TRBV5-8; D: .; J: TRBJ1-5; length: 13; size: .; CDR3: CASSKDGDQPQHF; DNA: TGTGCCAGCAGCAAGGACGGCGATCAGCCCCAGCATTTT
V: TRBV30; D: .; J: TRBJ2-3; length: 15; size: .; CDR3: CAWERAGGRTDTQYF; DNA: TGTGCCTGGGAGCGAGCAGGGGGGCGGACAGATACGCAGTATTTT
V: TRBV19; D: .; J: TRBJ2-1; length: 13; size: .; CDR3: CAASGGSYNEQFF; DNA: TGTGCCGCATCAGGAGGAAGCTACAATGAGCAGTTCTTC
V: TRBV7-6; D: .; J: TRBJ2-2; length: 14; size: .; CDR3: CAIVRGAGTGELFF; DNA: TGTGCCATCGTCCGGGGGGCGGGGACCGGGGAGCTGTTTTTT
V: TRBV6-5; D: .; J: TRBJ2-2; length: 14; size: .; CDR3: CASRGLVNTGELFF; DNA: TGTGCCAGCAGAGGGCTAGTAAACACCGGGGAGCTGTTTTTT
V: TRBV27; D: .; J: TRBJ1-6; length: 18; size: .; CDR3: CASSYRHQRSSYNSPLHF; DNA: TGTGCCAGCAGTTACCGACACCAAAGGAGCTCCTATAATTCACCCCTCCACTTT
V: TRBV11-2; D: .; J: TRBJ2-3; length: 12; size: .; CDR3: CASSSDTDTQYF; DNA: TGTGCCAGCAGTTCGGACACAGATACGCAGTATTTT
V: TRBV4-1; D: .; J: TRBJ2-7; length: 15; size: .; CDR3: CASSHVTTTPYEQYF; DNA: TGCGCCAGCAGCCACGTAACCACTACTCCCTACGAGCAGTACTTC
V: TRBV28; D: .; J: TRBJ2-1; length: 12; size: .; CDR3: CASSFGTREQFF; DNA: TGTGCCAGCAGTTTCGGGACGCGAGAGCAGTTCTTC
V: TRBV27; D: .; J: TRBJ1-5; length: 13; size: .; CDR3: CASSPWAEGPQHF; DNA: TGTGCCAGCAGTCCATGGGCTGAAGGTCCCCAGCATTTT